The next 25 T cell receptor beta chains were all read from a single sample in a study of T cell changes during pregnancy in multiple sclerosis (dated by TCRdb to between 2017 and 2020). Libraries were constructed by the immunoSEQ multiplex PCR assay. TCRdb retrieved this table from immuneACCESS and kept in-frame rearrangements only. Not all clones are present; in checked studies, unresolved V genes account for under half, and no reason is known for the remainder. In all, the sample holds just over 50,000 clones, and around 92% of those were seen once. The ten largest clones take up 0.45% to 0.65% of the sample. The sequencing used CD4+ T cells from peripheral blood mononuclear cells, collected after pregnancy. These TCRs come from a female donor with multiple sclerosis, enrolled in a pregnancy study.

The genes are TRBV2 and TRBJ1-5; tentatively, D is TRBD1 (6 bases). CDR1 is SNHLY and CDR2 is FYNNEI in the germline V gene. Trimming stripped 8 bases from V and 0 bases from J, with 8 bases between. The CDR3 covers 13 residues. CDR3 DNA: TGTGCCAGCCACAGGGCTAGCAATCAGCCCCAGCATTTT. It yields the protein CASHRASNQPQHF.

The rearrangement links TRBV7-2 to TRBJ2-7; 12 bases are a match to TRBD2. This CDR3 is built from 15 residues. V shed 4 bases and J 1 base; nucleotides not matched to a gene: 2. Looked up from germline, CDR1 is SGHTA and CDR2 is FQGNSA. The CDR3, as DNA: TGTGCCAGCAGCTCGACTAGCGGGAGTTCCTACGAGCAGTACTTC. Translation gives CASSSTSGSSYEQYF.

The chain combines TRBV6-6 with TRBJ1-2; 8 bases match TRBD1. The V gene end was trimmed by 6 bases and the J gene end by 3 bases; junction bases not matched to a gene: 9. Germline CDR1 is MNHNY and CDR2 is SVGAGI (reference sequence). This CDR3 has 15 amino acids. CDR3 residues: CASSSRQGKDYGYTF. The CDR3, as DNA: TGTGCCAGCAGCTCGAGACAGGGGAAAGACTATGGCTACACCTTC.

The chain recombines TRBV5-1 with TRBJ2-5; D uncertain. The CDR3 is 13 residues long. Germline V gene sequence: CDR1 SGHRS, CDR2 YFSETQ. With 4 bases removed from V and 1 base from J, the gap between germline ends came to 8 bases. This chain's CDR3 is CASSRSSQETQYF. The CDR3 DNA follows: TGCGCCAGCAGCCGAAGCTCCCAAGAGACCCAGTACTTC.

V is TRBV5-1 and J is TRBJ2-2; TRBD1 aligns across 10 bases. The CDR3 spans 17 residues. Trimming at V came to 4 bases and at J to 5 bases, leaving 11 bases not matched to a gene. Germline CDR1 and CDR2: SGHRS and YFSETQ. The CDR3, as DNA: TGCGCCAGCAGCCCTCAGCCCCCGGGACAGGGGACCGGGGAGCTGTTTTTT. This encodes CASSPQPPGQGTGELFF.

The J gene is TRBJ2-5, the V gene TRBV7-9; 7 bases agree with TRBD1. The CDR3 extends over 15 amino acids. Germline trimming cut 7 bases from V and 1 base from J; bases unmatched to any gene: 9. Germline CDR1 and CDR2: SEHNR and FQNEAQ (reference sequence). The CDR3 here is CASINETGAQETQYF. DNA of the CDR3: TGTGCCAGCATCAACGAAACAGGGGCCCAAGAGACCCAGTACTTC.

The CDR3 nucleotides are TGTGCCAGCAGTTTATCAGGTTACGAGCAGTACTTC. Protein sequence: CASSLSGYEQYF. The V and J genes are TRBV28 and TRBJ2-7, with unresolved D. V was pared by 1 base and J by 4 bases, with 5 bases between. The CDR3 totals 12 residues. CDR1 and CDR2 from the germline V gene are MDHEN and SYDVKM.

The chain is built from TRBV12-5 and TRBJ2-7, with 16 bases that match TRBD2. V shed 0 bases and J 7 bases; nucleotides not matched to a gene: 15. CDR1 is LGHNT, CDR2 FRNRAP, per germline. This CDR3 region has 20 residues. CDR3 nucleotides: TGTGCTAGTGGTTTGGTACCCAGATGGGAGGGACTAGCGGGAGGGCAAGAGCAGTACTTC. Amino acid sequence: CASGLVPRWEGLAGGQEQYF.

The chain has TRBV7-8 and TRBJ2-1, with TRBD2 matching over 8 bases. With V trimmed by 4 bases and J by 8 bases, 10 bases remained unmatched. The CDR3 sequence is 15 residues long. Germline assignment: CDR1 SGHVS and CDR2 FQNEAQ. The CDR3 DNA reads as TGTGCCAGCAGCTCCCAAACGGGAGGGTACCATGAGCAGTTCTTC. Translation: CASSSQTGGYHEQFF.

The rearrangement uses TRBV19 and TRBJ2-2; 7 nucleotides agree with TRBD1. There are 15 residues in the CDR3. The V segment lost 5 bases and the J segment 3 bases; nucleotides outside the gene matches: 6. The germline gives CDR1 LNHDA, CDR2 SQIVND (reference sequence). CDR3 amino acids: CASSLTGVDTGELFF. The CDR3 DNA follows: TGTGCCAGTAGTCTAACAGGGGTGGACACCGGGGAGCTGTTTTTT.

In nucleotides, the CDR3 is TGTGCCAGCAGCCACCTACCTAGGGGACTAGCGGGAGGTGCCGGGGAGCTGTTTTTT. Protein product: CASSHLPRGLAGGAGELFF. The chain joins TRBV14 to TRBJ2-2, with 15 bases lining up with TRBD2. The CDR3 spans 19 residues. Germline V CDR1 and CDR2: SGHDN, FVKESK. Unmatched junction bases numbered 11, after V lost 3 bases and J lost 6 bases.

The rearrangement joins TRBV12-2 to TRBJ2-1; the DNA was not compared with TRBD2, the D call given in the table. TRBV12-2 is shown as a pseudogene. The CDR3 is 15 residues long. DNA of the CDR3: TGTGCAAGTCGCCTGACTAGCGGGATTTACAATGAGCAGTTCTTC. This gives the protein CASRLTSGIYNEQFF.

The chain recombines TRBV6-5 with TRBJ1-3; no reliable D call. The germline gives CDR1 MNHEY, CDR2 SVGAGI. The CDR3 totals 11 residues. The V end was cut by 11 bases, the J end by 0 bases, with 5 bases between. CDR3 in amino acids: CAVFSGNTIYF. The CDR3 DNA reads TGTGCCGTCTTCTCTGGAAACACCATATATTTT.

The CDR3 region has the DNA TGTGCCAGCTCACGGATAGTTAGCGGGACAACAGATACGCAGTATTTT. Amino acids: CASSRIVSGTTDTQYF. V and J are TRBV18 and TRBJ2-3; 8 bases line up with TRBD2. The CDR3 totals 16 residues. Losses at the gene ends were 4 bases for V and 3 bases for J; bases not matched to a gene: 9. The V gene's germline CDR1 is KGHSH and CDR2 LQKENI.

This clone was recorded only once. The genes are TRBV19 and TRBJ2-1; TRBD1 agrees at 9 bases. From germline, CDR1 is LNHDA and CDR2 SQIVND (reference sequence). The CDR3 runs to 14 residues. J was trimmed by 6 bases and V by 7 bases; bases with no gene match: 7. The CDR3 nucleotides are TGTGCCAGTACCCGGACAGGGGATAGCAATGAGCAGTTCTTC. Protein sequence: CASTRTGDSNEQFF.

This CDR3 is CASSQDPAGAVNTQYF. For the CDR3, the DNA is TGCGCCAGCAGCCAAGATCCAGCGGGAGCCGTAAATACGCAGTATTTT. This chain connects TRBV4-1 to TRBJ2-3; TRBD2 aligns across 8 bases. Trimming at V came to 0 bases and at J to 7 bases, leaving 9 bases not matched to a gene. The CDR3 contains 16 residues. Germline V gene sequence: CDR1 MGHRA, CDR2 YSYEKL.

The chain uses TRBV4-1 and TRBJ2-1; 7 bases map to TRBD2. CDR1 MGHRA and CDR2 YSYEKL come from the germline V gene. The CDR3 length is 16 residues. The junction had 5 bases not matched to a gene; V was cut back by 3 bases and J by 0 bases. The CDR3 DNA reads TGCGCCAGCAGCCATATAGCGGGTAGCTCCTACAATGAGCAGTTCTTC. This encodes CASSHIAGSSYNEQFF.

The chain is built from TRBV6-6 and TRBJ2-5, with D possibly matching TRBD2 (6 bases). The V gene's germline CDR1 is MNHNY and CDR2 SVGAGI (reference sequence). The V gene lost 3 bases and the J gene lost 0 bases, with 11 bases spanning the gap. The CDR3 runs 15 residues. CDR3 amino acids: CASSYQGGDQETQYF. The CDR3 DNA follows: TGTGCCAGCAGTTATCAGGGCGGGGACCAAGAGACCCAGTACTTC.

J is TRBJ1-1 and V is TRBV5-4; D possibly corresponds to TRBD1 (6 bases). The CDR3 consists of 16 residues. Germline loops: CDR1 SGHNT, CDR2 YYREEE (reference sequence). Trimming removed 2 bases from V and 4 bases from J, with 18 bases in between. CDR3 region: CASSFPPGHTGTEAFF. CDR3 coding DNA: TGTGCCAGCAGCTTCCCACCGGGACATACGGGCACTGAAGCTTTCTTT.

The rearrangement joins TRBV4-3 to TRBJ2-1; TRBD2 agrees at 7 bases. The CDR3 spans 18 residues. The V gene's germline CDR1 is LGHNA and CDR2 YSLEER. V lost 2 bases, J lost 0 bases, and 10 bases stayed unmatched. DNA of the CDR3: TGCGCCAGCAGCCAAACGGTGGTAGCGGGTCGCTCCTACAATGAGCAGTTCTTC. This encodes CASSQTVVAGRSYNEQFF.

The chain uses TRBV5-1 and TRBJ2-7; D gene uncertain. This CDR3 comprises 11 residues. V lost 2 bases, J lost 6 bases, and 6 bases lay in between. Germline V CDR1 and CDR2: SGHRS, YFSETQ. CDR3 bases: TGCGCCAGCAGCTTAGCAGGCGAGCAGTACTTC. Residues: CASSLAGEQYF.

The chain has TRBV19 and TRBJ1-5, with 12 bases that match TRBD1. Looked up from germline, CDR1 is LNHDA and CDR2 is SQIVND (reference sequence). There are 16 residues in the CDR3. The trim removed 5 bases at V and 5 bases at J, leaving 7 bases unmatched. The CDR3 DNA sequence: TGTGCCAGTAGTGGCCGGGACAGGGGGCTGGATCAGCCCCAGCATTTT. This gives the protein CASSGRDRGLDQPQHF.

This chain connects TRBV7-6 to TRBJ2-7, with 15 bases aligning to TRBD2. This CDR3 has 16 residues. V dropped 1 base and J dropped 5; count of bases not matched to a gene: 3. The V gene's germline CDR1 is SGHVS and CDR2 FNYEAQ. The CDR3 nucleotides are TGTGCCAGCAGCTTAGGGACTAGCGGGAGGGTACACGAGCAGTACTTC. Its protein product is CASSLGTSGRVHEQYF. Looking up the rest from reference TRBV7-6 and TRBJ2-7 gives the full variable domain: GAGVSQSPRYKVTKRGQDVALRCDPISGHVSLYWYRQALGQGPEFLTYFNYEAQQDKSGLPNDRFSAERPEGSISTLTIQRTEQRDSAMYRCASSLGTSGRVHEQYFGPGTRLTVT.

V and J are TRBV28 and TRBJ2-1; TRBD2 aligns across 7 bases. Germline trimming cut 2 bases from V and 2 bases from J; bases unmatched to any gene: 3. The CDR3 is 15 residues long. Germline CDR1 MDHEN, CDR2 SYDVKM. The CDR3 bases are TGTGCCAGCAGTTTAAATCGGGGGGCCTACAATGAGCAGTTCTTC. Translating it yields CASSLNRGAYNEQFF.

The rearrangement joins TRBV28 to TRBJ1-2; D may be TRBD1 (6 bases). Germline CDR1 MDHEN, CDR2 SYDVKM. The CDR3 covers 13 residues. Between the trimmed V and J ends, which lost 6 bases and 8 bases, there was a span of 16 bases. The CDR3 reads CASRLSGQVGYTF. CDR3 sequence (DNA): TGTGCCAGCAGACTATCGGGACAAGTCGGCTACACCTTC.